Presented here are 21 T cell receptor beta chains from one specimen sequenced in a study of cytomegalovirus exposure and HLA in healthy donors. The PCR had 60 Vbeta and 13 Jbeta primers. The protocol was immunoSEQ multiplex PCR, while the TCRdb copy is restricted to in-frame clones and leaves out a portion. The sample includes some 200,000 clones, approximately 79% of them seen just once. Sequencing input: PBMCs. The source of these receptors is a man over 45 in good health and CMV-seronegative.

V gene TRBV28 combines with J gene TRBJ1-2; 8 bases are shared with TRBD1. V lost 2 bases to trimming and J lost 7 bases; unmatched junction nucleotides: 3. The CDR3 loop spans 13 amino acids. CDR1 is MDHEN and CDR2 is SYDVKM in the germline V gene. The CDR3 spells CASSLQTGVGYTF. DNA of the CDR3: TGTGCCAGCAGTTTACAGACAGGGGTTGGCTACACCTTC.

The rearrangement joins TRBV11-2 to TRBJ2-7; 8 nucleotides match TRBD2. The CDR3 contains 15 residues. Germline V lookup: CDR1 SGHAT, CDR2 FQNNGV. V was pared by 4 bases and J by 0 bases, with 5 bases of the junction left unmatched. CDR3 sequence: CASSSRLALSYEQYF. The CDR3 DNA reads TGTGCCAGCAGCTCGAGACTAGCGCTCTCCTACGAGCAGTACTTC.

The rearrangement links TRBV30 to TRBJ2-1; TRBD2 agrees at 11 bases. Unmatched junction bases numbered 7, after V lost 5 bases and J lost 7 bases. Germline assignment: CDR1 GTSNPN and CDR2 SVGIG (reference sequence). CDR3 length: 14 residues. CDR3 region: CAWDLAGGANEQFF. CDR3 sequence (DNA): TGTGCCTGGGATTTAGCGGGAGGGGCAAATGAGCAGTTCTTC.

The chain carries TRBV28 and TRBJ2-7, with 13 bases fitting TRBD2. This CDR3 region has 14 residues. V lost 7 bases to trimming and J lost 12 bases; unmatched junction nucleotides: 12. Germline-derived CDR1 and CDR2 are MDHEN and SYDVKM. CDR3 DNA sequence: TGTGCCAGCACCCCCGGCGGACTAGCGGGAGAACGGTACTTC. Protein: CASTPGGLAGERYF.

The chain employs TRBV10-3 and TRBJ2-1, with D perhaps matching TRBD2 (6 bases). V lost 2 bases and J 6 bases, leaving 14 bases between the germline ends. This CDR3 has 15 amino acids. Germline assignment: CDR1 ENHRY and CDR2 SYGVKD. This CDR3 is CAISERASELNEQFF. The CDR3 DNA is TGTGCCATCAGTGAGAGGGCTAGCGAACTCAATGAGCAGTTCTTC.

The chain carries TRBV6-1 and TRBJ1-5, with TRBD1 matching 8 bases. Germline CDR1 is MNHNS and CDR2 is SASEGT. The CDR3 contains 15 residues. J gave up 7 bases and V 5 bases, and 10 bases lay outside the gene matches. CDR3 protein: CASSSDRVGTQPQHF. As DNA, the CDR3 is TGTGCCAGCAGTTCGGACAGGGTTGGTACGCAGCCCCAGCATTTT.

This chain uses TRBV4-2 with TRBJ1-2; D remains unclear. This CDR3 has 13 amino acids. The germline CDR1 and CDR2 sequences are LGHNA and YNFKEQ. The germline V and J ends were trimmed by 1 base and 5 bases, with 8 bases remaining between them. The CDR3, as DNA: TGTGCCAGCAGCCAAGGGGAGAGATATGGCTACACCTTC. Encoded protein: CASSQGERYGYTF.

This chain links TRBV28 with TRBJ2-5; 8 bases align to TRBD2. The J call is in doubt because the DNA end fits TRBJ2-7 better. Germline CDR1 MDHEN, CDR2 SYDVKM. The CDR3 totals 14 residues. CDR3 region: CASSLSAGGYEQYF. Written as DNA, the CDR3 is TGTGCCAGCAGTTTATCGGCGGGAGGCTACGAGCAGTACTTC.

V is TRBV11-2 and J is TRBJ1-2; possible D gene TRBD1, 6 bases. V was pared by 3 bases and J by 6 bases, with 8 bases between. The CDR3 length is 12 residues. Looked up from germline, CDR1 is SGHAT and CDR2 is FQNNGV. CDR3 nucleotide sequence: TGTGCCAGCAGCTTCAACAGGGATGGCTACACCTTC. The encoded protein is CASSFNRDGYTF.

V usage is TRBV28 and J usage is TRBJ2-7; 10 bases agree with TRBD1. The CDR3 runs 14 residues. The germline gives CDR1 MDHEN, CDR2 SYDVKM. Trimming cost V 3 bases and J 2 bases; bases outside gene matches: 1. The CDR3: CASSFDRGPYEQYF. The CDR3 coding sequence is TGTGCCAGCAGTTTCGACAGGGGGCCCTACGAGCAGTACTTC.

To note about this clone: Other DNA sequences in the same sample also yield this CDR3. The chain employs TRBV6-1 and TRBJ2-7; 11 nucleotides line up with TRBD1. Trimming removed 6 bases from V and 0 bases from J; junction bases left unmatched: 4. The CDR3 sequence is 15 residues long. Germline V lookup: CDR1 MNHNS, CDR2 SASEGT. The CDR3 loop is CASSAGQGDSYEQYF. For the CDR3, the DNA is TGTGCCAGCAGCGCGGGACAGGGGGACTCCTACGAGCAGTACTTC.

The chain recombines TRBV5-3 with TRBJ2-7; TRBD1 agrees at 9 bases. TRBV5-3 falls under the ORF class, with uncertain function. This CDR3 has 16 amino acids. The V gene end was trimmed by 4 bases and the J gene end by 1 base; junction bases not matched to a gene: 9. Written as DNA, the CDR3 is TGTGCCAGAAGCCTCCCACAGGGGGCGATTTCCTACGAGCAGTACTTC. The encoded protein is CARSLPQGAISYEQYF.

V and J are TRBV5-1 and TRBJ2-3, with D tentatively TRBD2 (5 bases). V lost 4 bases, J lost 5 bases, and 11 bases lay in between. Per germline, CDR1 SGHRS and CDR2 YFSETQ. CDR3 length: 13 amino acids. This chain's CDR3 is CASSESSLDTQYF. In DNA form, the CDR3 reads TGCGCCAGCAGCGAGTCTAGCTTAGATACGCAGTATTTT.

The V call is TRBV7-9, the J call TRBJ2-3, with TRBD1 matching 7 bases. The CDR3 spans 16 residues. The V gene end was trimmed by 6 bases and the J gene end by 1 base; junction bases not matched to a gene: 10. Germline CDR1 SEHNR, CDR2 FQNEAQ (reference sequence). The CDR3 loop is CASSYTGTVGTDTQYF. For the CDR3, the DNA is TGTGCCAGCAGTTATACGGGGACAGTGGGCACAGATACGCAGTATTTT.

This chain connects TRBV27 to TRBJ2-7; 8 bases align to TRBD1. V lost 6 bases and J lost 6; bases outside the gene matches: 13. CDR1 and CDR2 from the germline V gene are MNHEY and SMNVEV (reference sequence). This CDR3 has 15 residues. CDR3 DNA sequence: TGTGCCAGCAGCCTGACCGGACAGGGATTCCGCGAGCAGTACTTC. Protein sequence: CASSLTGQGFREQYF.

This clone was detected only once. The rearrangement joins TRBV5-1 to TRBJ2-7; D unclear. The germline CDR1 and CDR2 sequences are SGHRS and YFSETQ. Trimming stripped 0 bases from V and 0 bases from J, with 7 bases between. This CDR3 spans 14 amino acids. This CDR3 reads CASSLATFSYEQYF. Here the CDR3 DNA reads TGCGCCAGCAGCTTGGCGACTTTCTCCTACGAGCAGTACTTC.

The chain joins TRBV5-8 to TRBJ2-1; 7 bases align to TRBD2. The CDR3 length is 15 residues. Trimming at V came to 0 bases and at J to 4 bases, leaving 4 bases not matched to a gene. Germline-derived CDR1 and CDR2 are SGHTS and YDEGEE. The CDR3 sequence is CASSLAGRVYNEQFF. Here the CDR3 DNA reads TGTGCCAGCAGCTTGGCGGGGAGGGTTTACAATGAGCAGTTCTTC.

J is TRBJ2-7 and V is TRBV7-9, with no clear D. V was shortened by 1 base and J by 1 base, with 5 bases between the two germline ends. Looked up from germline, CDR1 is SEHNR and CDR2 is FQNEAQ (reference sequence). The CDR3 sequence is 13 residues long. CDR3 loop: CASSLVSSYEQYF. DNA for the CDR3: TGTGCCAGCAGCTTAGTCTCTTCCTACGAGCAGTACTTC.

J is TRBJ2-2 and V is TRBV6-5; the D gene is possibly TRBD1 (5 bases). Looked up from germline, CDR1 is MNHEY and CDR2 is SVGAGI. V lost 2 bases and J 6 bases, leaving 13 bases between the germline ends. This CDR3 is 15 amino acids long. In nucleotides, the CDR3 is TGTGCCAGCAGTTACCTGGCAGGGTCCGCCGGGGAGCTGTTTTTT. Protein product: CASSYLAGSAGELFF.

This clone was detected a few times. This chain uses TRBV18 with TRBJ2-6; 8 nucleotides align to TRBD1. Germline V gives CDR1 KGHSH, CDR2 LQKENI. The CDR3 has 18 amino acids. The ends lost 3 bases at V and 0 bases at J; junction bases unmatched: 7. The chain's CDR3 is CASSPRTGSLSGANVLTF. The CDR3 DNA follows: TGTGCCAGCTCACCTAGGACAGGGAGTCTCTCTGGGGCCAACGTCCTGACTTTC.

In this sample, this clone turned up a few times. This chain connects TRBV28 to TRBJ2-7; 8 bases are shared with TRBD1. The length of the CDR3 is 14 residues. The trim removed 4 bases at V and 5 bases at J, leaving 7 bases unmatched. CDR1 MDHEN and CDR2 SYDVKM come from the germline V gene. CDR3 nucleotides: TGTGCCAGCAGTTCTCCGGGACAGGACAACGAGCAGTACTTC. Its translation: CASSSPGQDNEQYF.